The 21 T cell receptor beta chains below all came from one sample that was sequenced in a study of tumor-infiltrating lymphocytes in primary liver carcinoma. Scientists recovered RNA and DNA together from roughly 20-30 mg of unsorted bulk tissue. From roughly 470 ng total RNA, TCR beta cDNA was generated with a primer in the constant region. It was through three nested multiplex PCR rounds of slightly modified ARM-PCR that TCR beta libraries arose. Two initial PCR rounds of approximately 10 cycles each paired TRBV1-TRBV30 forward primers with a C-beta reverse primer. TCRdb called the multiplex PCR reads again in MiXCR, with one record for every CDR3 protein. The table has 90,000 to 100,000 distinct CDR3 sequences, roughly 69% seen once. Source material: liver tumor tissue from sampling region 5. Subset defined: tumor region T5, tumor centre. These TCRs come from an older woman with primary liver carcinoma and hepatitis B virus infection.

This clonotype has only a few counts. The V gene is TRBV5-1, the J gene TRBJ1-1; TRBD1 is a possible D gene (5 bases). The CDR3 sequence is 13 residues long. The ends were cut back, 4 bases at V and 7 bases at J, with 14 bases in the middle. The germline gives CDR1 SGHRS, CDR2 YFSETQ. The CDR3 loop is CASSPDGTFEAFF. The CDR3 nucleotides are TGCGCCAGCAGCCCCGATGGGACCTTTGAAGCTTTCTTT.

Remarks on this clonotype: At one end, the junction sequence differs from germline, possibly due to a read error. The V call is TRBV12-3 or TRBV12-4, the J call TRBJ1-1; TRBD1 agrees at 8 bases. CDR3 length: 13 amino acids. The CDR3 loop reads CASSDDRGTETFF. CDR3 DNA sequence: TGTGCCAGCAGTGACGACAGGGGTACTGAAACTTTCTTT.

The rearrangement uses TRBV6-6 and TRBJ2-7; 9 nucleotides align to TRBD1. CDR1 MNHNY and CDR2 SVGAGI come from the germline V gene (reference sequence). The junction had 15 bases not matched to a gene; V was cut back by 7 bases and J by 8 bases. The CDR3 has 15 amino acids. CDR3 region: CASNPQQGAASKQYF. The DNA of the CDR3 is TGTGCCAGCAACCCCCAACAGGGGGCTGCCTCCAAGCAGTACTTC.

In regard to this clonotype: The germline gene is not matched at one end of the junction; a read error may be the cause. The chain uses TRBV14 and TRBJ1-2; tentative D call: TRBD1 (6 bases). Germline V gene lookup returns CDR1 SGHDN and CDR2 FVKESK. The CDR3 totals 16 residues. The CDR3 DNA sequence: TGTGCCAGCAGTCCATACGACCTGGGGGCCGACTATGGCTACTCCTTC. It specifies CASSPYDLGADYGYSF.

As regards this clonotype: This sequence may be a read error, since a much larger clone differs from it by one base. The chain links TRBV5-4 to TRBJ2-3; D gene uncertain. The DNA end is a closer match to TRBJ1-5, so the J assignment may be wrong. The CDR3 spans 16 residues. CDR1 and CDR2 (germline): SGHNT, YYREEE (reference sequence). The CDR3 loop reads CASSRPGLAGADTQHF. The CDR3 DNA follows: TGTGCCAGCAGCCGGCCAGGACTAGCGGGAGCGGATACGCAGCATTTT.

With respect to this clonotype: Its ends do not fully match the called genes, so a read error is possible. The rearrangement uses TRBV12-3 or TRBV12-4 and TRBJ2-1; D perhaps matches TRBD2 (6 bases). The CDR3 has 16 residues. CDR3 protein: CASSQTTTSVVHQQFF. For the CDR3, the DNA is TGTGCCAGCAGTCAAACCACGACTAGTGTGGTTCACCAGCAATTCTTC.

V and J are TRBV4-1 and TRBJ2-1; 8 bases line up with TRBD2. After removal of 3 bases from V and 1 base from J, the junction contained 8 bases not matched to a gene. The CDR3 is 17 residues long. CDR1 is MGHRA and CDR2 is YSYEKL in the germline V gene. CDR3 sequence reads: CASSHRVAGSSYNEQFF. The CDR3 DNA follows: TGCGCCAGCAGCCATAGAGTAGCGGGGAGTTCCTACAATGAGCAGTTCTTC.

Concerning this clonotype itself: At one boundary the junction diverges from the germline segment, which might be a read error. This chain joins TRBV6-1 and TRBJ1-2; D gene unclear. The germline V gene encodes CDR1 MNHNS and CDR2 SASEGT. This CDR3 comprises 13 residues. The CDR3 DNA reads as TGTGTCAGCAGCGAAATCAGTTACTATGGCTACACCTTC. Translated: CVSSEISYYGYTF.

This clonotype showed up many times. The chain has TRBV7-9 and TRBJ1-1; TRBD1 is a possible D gene (6 bases). Germline V gene sequence: CDR1 SEHNR, CDR2 FQNEAQ (reference sequence). Trimming pared 5 bases from V and 1 base from J, leaving 11 bases between. This CDR3 is built from 14 residues. The CDR3 sequence is CASSPTGENTEAFF. The CDR3 DNA reads as TGTGCCAGCAGCCCGACAGGCGAGAACACTGAAGCTTTCTTT.

As for this clonotype: This may be a read error, as it is one base from a much larger clone. The rearrangement uses TRBV5-4 and TRBJ2-1; tentatively, D is TRBD2 (5 bases). Looked up from germline, CDR1 is SGHNT and CDR2 is YYREEE (reference sequence). The V end lost 3 bases, the J end lost 4 bases, and 14 bases lay between the germline ends. The CDR3 is 15 amino acids. The CDR3 reads CASSSEQAEYNEQFF. CDR3 nucleotide sequence: TGTGCCAGCAGCTCCGAGCAAGCGGAGTACAATGAGCAGTTCTTC.

In the case of this clonotype: A single base separates this from a much larger clone, so it may be a read error. The rearrangement uses TRBV5-1 and TRBJ1-1; 8 bases line up with TRBD1. The CDR3 loop spans 15 amino acids. J lost 5 bases, V lost 5 bases, and 11 bases had no gene match. Per germline, CDR1 SGHRS and CDR2 YFSETQ. CDR3 nucleotide sequence: TGCGCCAGCAGACCCGGACAGGGAGAATGGACTGAAGCTTTCTTT. Translated, it gives CASRPGQGEWTEAFF.

A word on this clonotype: A junction boundary mismatches the germline segment, possibly from a read error. The chain combines TRBV11-2 with TRBJ2-5; perhaps TRBD2 as D (6 bases). Germline V lookup: CDR1 SGHAT, CDR2 FQNNGV. The CDR3 consists of 14 residues. The DNA of the CDR3 is TGTGCCGGCAGCTCCACAGGCGGGATAGAGACCCAGTACTTC. Translating gives CAGSSTGGIETQYF. Supplemented by reference TRBV11-2 and TRBJ2-5, the full variable domain reads EAGVAQSPRYKIIEKRQSVAFWCNPISGHATLYWYQQILGQGPKLLIQFQNNGVVDDSQLPKDRFSAERLKGVDSTLKIQPAKLEDSAVYLCAGSSTGGIETQYFGPGTRLLVL.

On this clonotype: Germline is not matched at one junction end, which may reflect a read error. The CDR3 DNA is TGTGCCAGCTCACAGGGTTCACAAGAGGCCCAGTACTTC. It codes for CASSQGSQEAQYF. The chain links TRBV11-3 to TRBJ2-5; TRBD1 might be the D (6 bases). The length of the CDR3 is 13 residues. Germline V gives CDR1 SGHNT, CDR2 YENEEA.

As to this clonotype: A read error may be the cause here, since a much bigger clone is one base away. The rearrangement links TRBV5-4 to TRBJ2-1; the match to TRBD2 covers 9 bases. There are 17 residues in the CDR3. CDR1 and CDR2 (germline): SGHNT, YYREEE (reference sequence). CDR3 sequence: CASSLGARREGNNEPFF. The CDR3 coding sequence is TGTGCCAGCAGCTTGGGGGCGAGGCGGGAGGGTAACAATGAGCCGTTCTTC.

This clonotype has more than one count but fewer than ten. The rearrangement links TRBV7-9 to TRBJ2-1; no clear D gene. Germline CDR1 reads SEHNR; CDR2 reads FQNEAQ (reference sequence). The CDR3 spans 16 residues. The ends were cut back, 4 bases at V and 5 bases at J, with 18 bases in the middle. CDR3 sequence: CASSYDLAPLNNEQFF. DNA for the CDR3: TGTGCCAGCAGCTACGATCTTGCCCCGTTAAACAATGAGCAGTTCTTC.

By sample share, this clonotype is medium-sized (0.01 to 0.1%). V and J are TRBV11-2 and TRBJ2-7, with TRBD1 identical over 12 bases. Germline V gene data show CDR1 as SGHAT and CDR2 as FQNNGV. The CDR3 loop spans 16 amino acids. V shed 3 bases and J 7 bases; nucleotides not matched to a gene: 10. The CDR3 sequence: CASSFGTGGGFEEQYF. The CDR3, as DNA: TGTGCCAGCAGCTTTGGGACAGGGGGCGGATTCGAAGAGCAGTACTTC.

This clonotype has ten or more counts. The V call is TRBV6-5, the J call TRBJ2-2; TRBD2 matches 9 bases. The CDR3 totals 18 residues. Germline V CDR1 and CDR2: MNHEY, SVGAGI. V lost 0 bases and J lost 3; bases outside the gene matches: 8. The CDR3 nucleotides read TGTGCCAGCAGTTACTCGCGGGAGGGCCATGAGTACACCGGGGAGCTGTTTTTT. Amino acids: CASSYSREGHEYTGELFF.

Comment on this clonotype: Germline is not matched at one junction end, which may reflect a read error. The V and J genes are TRBV30 and TRBJ1-1; no reliable D call. Germline CDR1 reads GTSNPN; CDR2 reads SVGIG (reference sequence). The CDR3 sequence is 13 residues long. The CDR3 loop is CDWIIKGGTEAFF. In DNA, the CDR3 is TGTGACTGGATAATTAAGGGCGGCACTGAAGCTTTCTTT.

This chain uses TRBV6-1 with TRBJ2-7; D gene ambiguous. The CDR3 totals 15 residues. Per germline, CDR1 MNHNS and CDR2 SASEGT. V lost 6 bases to trimming and J lost 3 bases, with 18 bases between them. The CDR3 sequence: CASREVWVGVYEQYF. DNA of the CDR3: TGTGCCAGCAGAGAGGTGTGGGTTGGAGTCTACGAGCAGTACTTC.

This clonotype has only one observation. The CDR3 does not close with the conserved phenylalanine or tryptophan, likely indicating a read error. V gene TRBV11-2 combines with J gene TRBJ2-1, with a tentative D call TRBD2 (6 bases). Trimming took off 5 bases at V and 6 bases at J, with 23 bases between the two ends. Germline V CDR1 and CDR2: SGHAT, FQNNGV. The CDR3 totals 17 residues. CDR3 in DNA: TGTGCCAGCAGCGACGGAACGGGGGTCAGGTCGGGCAATGAGCAGTTCTTG. Translating it yields CASSDGTGVRSGNEQFL.

This clonotype was counted at least ten times. The CDR3 DNA is TGTGCCAGCAGCTCCTCCGGGACTAGAGATACCGGGGAGCTGTTTTTT. Protein product: CASSSSGTRDTGELFF. V usage is TRBV5-6 and J usage is TRBJ2-2; 8 bases fit TRBD2. The CDR3 extends over 16 amino acids. Germline V gene lookup returns CDR1 SGHDT and CDR2 YYEEEE. V shed 3 bases and J 5 bases; nucleotides not matched to a gene: 9. Full variable domain (missing parts from reference TRBV5-6 and TRBJ2-2): DAGVTQSPTHLIKTRGQQVTLRCSPKSGHDTVSWYQQALGQGPQFIFQYYEEEERQRGNFPDRFSGHQFPNYSSELNVNALLLGDSALYLCASSSSGTRDTGELFFGEGSRLTVL.